This T cell receptor (beta chain) was identified during a study of T cell responses to AZD1222 COVID-19 vaccine. The overall study: Second doses were pooled across both intervals (about 4 or about 12 weeks).

Of note for this clone: The antigen remains unidentified.

Profiling relied on immunoSEQ multiplex PCR, and the TCRdb table lists in-frame clones only, not all of them. This sample has under 150,000 clones, with nearly 95% found just once. The CDR3 covers 16 residues. Germline V gene data show CDR1 as SGHTA and CDR2 as FQGTGA. Trimming stripped 2 bases from V and 2 bases from J, with 12 bases between. General study findings and limits: Repertoires were sampled only after the peak T cell response. Unmutated variant regions are reportedly targeted by nearly half of spike-specific TCRs.

The receptor's source is an adult in good health. This specimen was peripheral blood, taken on day 0 of AZD1222 vaccination. This sequence joins TRBV7-3 and TRBJ2-2; no firm D call. In nucleotides, the CDR3 is TGTGCCAGCAGCTTACAGTCCAGGAGCAACACCGGGGAGCTGTTTTTT. It encodes CASSLQSRSNTGELFF. The variable domain in full, completed from reference TRBV7-3 and TRBJ2-2, reads GAGVSQTPSNKVTEKGKYVELRCDPISGHTALYWYRQSLGQGPEFLIYFQGTGAADDSGLPNDRFFAVRPEGSVSTLKIQRTERGDSAVYLCASSLQSRSNTGELFFGEGSRLTVL.